These T cell receptor beta chains were read from a single sample in a study of OX40 agonist ivuxolimab in advanced cancers. Generated by immunoSEQ multiplex PCR, the TCRdb table keeps only in-frame clones and is missing some. The table has 60,000 to 80,000 clones, about three quarters seen once. The specimen was CD4+ or CD8+ T cells sorted from blood, collected in a trial of the OX40 agonist ivuxolimab. Receptor source: an adult with an advanced solid tumor such as melanoma, head and neck, liver or kidney cancer. Both conserved end residues are part of each CDR3. The D gene is left open where the match is weak. Not all rows give a size; the values are once, few, many and, for expanded clones, a class.

-	TRBJ2-7	many	TRBV14	TGTGCCAGCAGCCAAGATGGGGTGCTGACTTACGAGCAGTACTTC	CASSQDGVLTYEQYF
-	TRBJ2-2	-	TRBV5-1	TGCGCCAGCACTACCATCGGGCGTGGGGCCGGGGAGCTGTTTTTT	CASTTIGRGAGELFF
-	TRBJ2-3	-	TRBV19	TGTGCCAGTAGTATAAGAGCGGGTTCTAAAGATACGCAGTATTTT	CASSIRAGSKDTQYF
-	TRBJ1-3	-	TRBV7-2	TGTGCCAGCAGCCCTGGACCCCAAGGGGCCGGAAACACCATATATTTT	CASSPGPQGAGNTIYF
-	TRBJ1-6	-	TRBV5-5	TGTGCCAGCAGCGGGCGGCATTCACCCCTCCACTTT	CASSGRHSPLHF
-	TRBJ1-4	-	TRBV5-1	TGCGCCAGCAGCTTGATGACGGGGGTTAATGAAAAACTGTTTTTT	CASSLMTGVNEKLFF
-	TRBJ1-2	-	TRBV20-1	TGCAGTGCTAGTCCCCCCTACGGCTACACCTTC	CSASPPYGYTF
-	TRBJ1-2	medium-sized	TRBV5-5	TGTGCCAGCAGCTTGAGTTCATTATATGGCTACACCTTC	CASSLSSLYGYTF
TRBD2	TRBJ2-3	-	TRBV6-4	TGTGCCAGCGCGACTAGCGGGAGTACAGATACGCAGTATTTT	CASATSGSTDTQYF
TRBD1	TRBJ2-2	-	TRBV9	TGTGCCAGCAGCGGGGACAGGGGGGCCGGGGAGCTGTTTTTT	CASSGDRGAGELFF
-	TRBJ1-2	-	TRBV9	TGTGCCAGCAGCCCAAGGGGATCCTATGGCTACACCTTC	CASSPRGSYGYTF
-	TRBJ1-5	-	TRBV21-1	TGTGCCAGCAGCGCCCCCAACGGGGGAGTAAAAGGGCCCCAGCATTTT	CASSAPNGGVKGPQHF
-	TRBJ2-1	-	TRBV27	TGTGCCAGCAGAGAAGGGATCGATGAGCAGTTCTTC	CASREGIDEQFF
-	TRBJ1-1	-	TRBV11-1	TGTGCCAGCAGCTTCGACAGGAACACTGAAGCTTTCTTT	CASSFDRNTEAFF
-	TRBJ2-3	-	TRBV2	TGTGCCAGCAGTGACAGGGTACCAGATACGCAGTATTTT	CASSDRVPDTQYF
-	TRBJ2-5	-	TRBV6-6	TGTGCCAGCAGTTACTCCCGACTAGTTAGAGGGACCCAGTACTTC	CASSYSRLVRGTQYF
-	TRBJ2-1	-	TRBV29-1	TGCAGCCCCAAAGGAGGGGAGAGCTCCTACAATGAGCAGTTCTTC	CSPKGGESSYNEQFF
-	TRBJ1-1	-	TRBV30	TGTGCCTGGAACACGGGGATGAACACTGAAGCTTTCTTT	CAWNTGMNTEAFF
-	TRBJ1-6	-	TRBV21-1	TGTGCCAGCAGCAGTAGTGGGACAGGGCAATCACCCCTCCACTTT	CASSSSGTGQSPLHF
-	TRBJ1-5	few	TRBV5-4	TGCGCCAGCAGCCAAGGTTTAGGACAAGGAAATCAGCCCCAGCATTTT	CASSQGLGQGNQPQHF
-	TRBJ1-5	-	TRBV27	TGTGCCAGCAGACACCAGGGAGGGAGCAATCAGCCCCAGCATTTT	CASRHQGGSNQPQHF
TRBD2	TRBJ2-7	-	TRBV2	TGTGCCACCGGTCAGGCGGGAGTTTTCTACGAGCAGTACTTC	CATGQAGVFYEQYF
-	TRBJ1-1	-	TRBV4-2	TGTGCCAGCAGCCCTACTACAGGGCCTCGGGGAACTGAAGCTTTCTTT	CASSPTTGPRGTEAFF
TRBD1	TRBJ1-1	-	TRBV19	TGTGCCAGTAGTATAGAGGGACAGCCGAACACTGAAGCTTTCTTT	CASSIEGQPNTEAFF
-	TRBJ1-1	-	TRBV7-2	TGTGCCAGCAGCCAGCGACGGGGGTCCACTGAAGCTTTCTTT	CASSQRRGSTEAFF
-	TRBJ1-1	-	TRBV20-1	TGCAGTGCTATGTACACTGAAGCTTTCTTT	CSAMYTEAFF
TRBD2	TRBJ2-1	-	TRBV10-3	TGTGCCATCAGGAGCGGGGGGGAGAGCAATGAGCAGTTCTTC	CAIRSGGESNEQFF
-	TRBJ2-3	-	TRBV9	TGTGCCAGCAGCCCCCCGGGGGCACACACAGATACGCAGTATTTT	CASSPPGAHTDTQYF
-	TRBJ1-1	once	TRBV19	TGTGCCAGTAGCCGGGACACTAACACTGAAGCTTTCTTT	CASSRDTNTEAFF
TRBD1	TRBJ2-2	-	TRBV10-3	TGTGCCATCAGTGAGGGGGACAGGGGGAGAACCGGGGAGCTGTTTTTT	CAISEGDRGRTGELFF
TRBD1	TRBJ1-1	-	TRBV4-1	TGCGCCAGTAGTACTCAGGGGGCCGCTGAAGCTTTCTTT	CASSTQGAAEAFF
-	TRBJ2-2	-	TRBV9	TGTGCCAGCAGCCCCCACACAGGGTGGCCCGGGGAGCTGTTTTTT	CASSPHTGWPGELFF
-	TRBJ1-6	-	TRBV18	TGTGCCAGCTCACCACAACCGGGACGGAATAATTCACCCCTCCACTTT	CASSPQPGRNNSPLHF
TRBD1	TRBJ2-7	-	TRBV18	TGTGCCAGCTCACCACCGGAGACAGGGGGGTCCTACGAGCAGTACTTC	CASSPPETGGSYEQYF
-	TRBJ2-2	-	TRBV27	TGTGCCAGCAGTTTAGTAGGCGCGAACACCGGGGAGCTGTTTTTT	CASSLVGANTGELFF
-	TRBJ1-1	-	TRBV7-8	TGTGCCAGCAGCTTAGGAGGGTTGCCGAAGACTGAAGCTTTCTTT	CASSLGGLPKTEAFF
-	TRBJ2-3	-	TRBV5-1	TGCGCCAGCAGCTTGGCACAGTTTAGCACAGATACGCAGTATTTT	CASSLAQFSTDTQYF
-	TRBJ1-5	-	TRBV7-9	TGTGCCAGCAGCTTAGGGGGGGATCAGCCCCAGCATTTT	CASSLGGDQPQHF